One sample yielded the 26 T cell receptor beta chains listed below, sequenced in a study of T-cell reconstitution after alpha-beta-depleted transplantation in children. The library targeted TCRbeta and was prepared with unique molecular identifiers. One entry per CDR3 protein results from TCRdb running MiXCR on the PCR reads. In the table there are nearly 350,000 distinct CDR3 sequences, roughly 16% of which are singletons. The sequencing used PBMCs, mostly from graft donor cells, collected 360 days after TCRalphabeta/CD19-depleted stem cell transplant. The receptors come from a male patient aged 2 to 9 who had a stem cell transplant for acute lymphoblastic leukemia, so the T cells may come from the graft donor.

This clonotype was seen a handful of times. This CDR3 is CASSPGFSAHNEQFF. The CDR3 coding sequence is TGTGCCAGCTCACCTGGGTTTTCTGCACACAATGAGCAGTTCTTC. V and J are TRBV18 and TRBJ2-1; D call uncertain. The length of the CDR3 is 15 residues. Germline CDR1 and CDR2: KGHSH and LQKENI. Trimming took 3 bases from V and 5 from J, leaving 14 bases between them.

This clonotype came up many times. The V call is TRBV5-1, the J call TRBJ2-7; D unresolved. Deletions cut 2 bases from V and 2 bases from J, with 8 bases between. Germline CDR1 SGHRS, CDR2 YFSETQ. This CDR3 is built from 13 residues. CDR3 sequence (DNA): TGCGCCAGCAGCTTAGTCCAGCCCTACGAGCAGTACTTC. Translation: CASSLVQPYEQYF.

The chain employs TRBV4-1 and TRBJ2-3; 11 nucleotides line up with TRBD2. The CDR3 is 20 amino acids. V lost 0 bases to trimming and J lost 1 base; unmatched junction nucleotides: 12. Germline CDR1 MGHRA, CDR2 YSYEKL. CDR3 sequence reads: CASSQEPGLAGPSRTDTQYF. In nucleotides, the CDR3 is TGCGCCAGCAGCCAAGAGCCTGGACTAGCGGGTCCCTCCCGCACAGATACGCAGTATTTT.

This chain connects TRBV12-3 or TRBV12-4 to TRBJ1-4; unclear D gene. CDR3 length: 14 amino acids. V was shortened by 6 bases and J by 0 bases, with 8 bases between the two germline ends. DNA for the CDR3: TGTGCCAGCAGGATCAGACCAACTAATGAAAAACTGTTTTTT. Protein sequence: CASRIRPTNEKLFF.

The chain combines TRBV18 with TRBJ2-1; 10 nucleotides line up with TRBD1. V lost 2 bases, J lost 4 bases, and 5 bases stayed unmatched. The CDR3 is 16 residues long. CDR1 KGHSH and CDR2 LQKENI come from the germline V gene. The CDR3 sequence: CASSPSWTGGYNEQFF. The CDR3 DNA reads TGTGCCAGCTCACCATCATGGACAGGGGGGTACAATGAGCAGTTCTTC.

V and J are TRBV27 and TRBJ2-7, with TRBD2 matching over 11 bases. Germline CDR1 and CDR2: MNHEY and SMNVEV (reference sequence). V gave up 3 bases and J gave up 6 bases; unmatched junction bases: 7. The CDR3 covers 15 residues. The CDR3 DNA sequence: TGTGCCAGCAGTTTTCGGCTAGCGGGAGGAGGCGAGCAGTACTTC. Translation gives CASSFRLAGGGEQYF.

V gene TRBV28 combines with J gene TRBJ2-1; no reliable D call. The CDR3 is 14 amino acids. Germline loops: CDR1 MDHEN, CDR2 SYDVKM. Trimming took 6 bases from V and 10 from J, leaving 19 bases between them. As DNA, the CDR3 is TGTGCCAGCAGAAGTGGCAACACAATGAAGGAGCAGTTCTTC. It encodes CASRSGNTMKEQFF.

This clonotype turned up a few times. This chain uses TRBV7-9 with TRBJ1-1; TRBD1 aligns across 12 bases. The CDR3 runs to 15 residues. J lost 6 bases, V lost 4 bases, and 6 bases had no gene match. Germline V gives CDR1 SEHNR, CDR2 FQNEAQ (reference sequence). DNA for the CDR3: TGTGCCAGCAGCTCACCGGGACAGGGGGCTGCTGAAGCTTTCTTT. This translates into CASSSPGQGAAEAFF. The variable domain in full, completed from reference TRBV7-9 and TRBJ1-1, reads DTGVSQNPRHKITKRGQNVTFRCDPISEHNRLYWYRQTLGQGPEFLTYFQNEAQLEKSRLLSDRFSAERPKGSFSTLEIQRTEQGDSAMYLCASSSPGQGAAEAFFGQGTRLTVV.

The gene calls are TRBV20-1 and TRBJ2-1; 7 nucleotides match TRBD2. Per germline, CDR1 DFQATT and CDR2 SNEGSKA (reference sequence). The CDR3 runs to 16 residues. Trimming at V came to 6 bases and at J to 1 base, leaving 12 bases not matched to a gene. Written as DNA, the CDR3 is TGCAGTGCCCAGACTCTAGCGGCCCGATCCTACAATGAGCAGTTCTTC. This gives the protein CSAQTLAARSYNEQFF.

J is TRBJ2-1 and V is TRBV5-1; the D gene is possibly TRBD1 (7 bases). The CDR3 runs to 16 residues. CDR1 SGHRS and CDR2 YFSETQ come from the germline V gene. Trimming shortened V by 0 bases and J by 0 bases, and 10 bases separated the two germline ends. CDR3 loop: CASSLGQGGSYNEQFF. CDR3 in DNA: TGCGCCAGCAGCTTGGGACAGGGAGGCTCCTACAATGAGCAGTTCTTC. Using reference TRBV5-1 and TRBJ2-1 for the parts outside the CDR3, the full variable domain is KAGVTQTPRYLIKTRGQQVTLSCSPISGHRSVSWYQQTPGQGLQFLFEYFSETQRNKGNFPGRFSGRQFSNSRSEMNVSTLELGDSALYLCASSLGQGGSYNEQFFGPGTRLTVL.

The V and J genes are TRBV7-9 and TRBJ1-1; D may be TRBD1 (6 bases). The CDR3 contains 15 residues. Germline V gene sequence: CDR1 SEHNR, CDR2 FQNEAQ (reference sequence). V was clipped by 2 bases and J by 0 bases, with 10 bases between them. The CDR3, as DNA: TGTGCCAGCAGCTTACCCCGGACAGTGAACACTGAAGCTTTCTTT. This codes for CASSLPRTVNTEAFF. The complete variable domain, with remaining parts taken from reference TRBV7-9 and TRBJ1-1, reads DTGVSQNPRHKITKRGQNVTFRCDPISEHNRLYWYRQTLGQGPEFLTYFQNEAQLEKSRLLSDRFSAERPKGSFSTLEIQRTEQGDSAMYLCASSLPRTVNTEAFFGQGTRLTVV.

This rearrangement joins TRBV21-1 to TRBJ2-7; TRBD1 is the table's D call and was not checked against the DNA. TRBV21-1 is termed a pseudogene. The CDR3 contains 18 residues. The DNA of the CDR3 is TGTGCCAGCAGCGGATCCCGGGACAGGGGGCCAAATTCCTACGAGCAGTACTTC. Protein: CASSGSRDRGPNSYEQYF.

The chain combines TRBV5-1 with TRBJ2-7; 13 positions match TRBD2. V shed 3 bases, J shed 6 bases, and the junction held 12 bases outside the gene matches. This CDR3 has 17 residues. The V gene's germline CDR1 is SGHRS and CDR2 YFSETQ. The CDR3 sequence is CASSSRQPGLAGSEQYF. The CDR3 bases are TGCGCCAGCAGCTCTAGACAGCCGGGACTAGCGGGATCCGAGCAGTACTTC.

This clonotype was seen only a few times. J is TRBJ2-1 and V is TRBV15, with D perhaps matching TRBD2 (5 bases). Germline V gene sequence: CDR1 LNHNV, CDR2 YYDKDF (reference sequence). This CDR3 contains 15 residues. V shed 5 bases and J shed 0 bases, with 11 bases lying between them. The CDR3 region has the DNA TGTGCCACCAGCTGGAGCGGCAGCTCCTACAATGAGCAGTTCTTC. This translates into CATSWSGSSYNEQFF. Full variable domain (rest looked up from reference TRBV15 and TRBJ2-1): DAMVIQNPRYQVTQFGKPVTLSCSQTLNHNVMYWYQQKSSQAPKLLFHYYDKDFNNEADTPDNFQSRRPNTSFCFLDIRSPGLGDTAMYLCATSWSGSSYNEQFFGPGTRLTVL.

J is TRBJ1-4 and V is TRBV12-3 or TRBV12-4; D uncertain. Deletions cut 2 bases from V and 0 bases from J, with 13 bases between. This CDR3 spans 17 amino acids. CDR3 in amino acids: CASSLSPRRATNEKLFF. The CDR3 nucleotides read TGTGCCAGCAGTTTATCCCCTCGTCGTGCAACTAATGAAAAACTGTTTTTT.

The rearrangement links TRBV12-3 or TRBV12-4 to TRBJ2-7, with 8 bases identical to TRBD1. V dropped 7 bases and J dropped 5; count of bases not matched to a gene: 10. CDR3 size: 14 residues. CDR3 coding DNA: TGTGCCAGCACCCTGGGGGACAGGAGTCACGAGCAGTACTTC. It yields the protein CASTLGDRSHEQYF.

The chain uses TRBV5-1 and TRBJ1-1; the D gene is possibly TRBD1 (5 bases). CDR1 and CDR2 from the germline V gene are SGHRS and YFSETQ. CDR3 size: 12 residues. V was clipped by 1 base and J by 8 bases, with 9 bases between them. This chain's CDR3 is CASSLLGQEAFF. CDR3 nucleotides: TGCGCCAGCAGCTTGCTAGGACAAGAAGCTTTCTTT. Drawing the rest from reference TRBV5-1 and TRBJ1-1, the complete variable domain is KAGVTQTPRYLIKTRGQQVTLSCSPISGHRSVSWYQQTPGQGLQFLFEYFSETQRNKGNFPGRFSGRQFSNSRSEMNVSTLELGDSALYLCASSLLGQEAFFGQGTRLTVV.

This clonotype was seen ten or more times. The chain employs TRBV10-3 and TRBJ2-5; TRBD1 might be the D (5 bases). Germline V gene sequence: CDR1 ENHRY, CDR2 SYGVKD. This CDR3 spans 12 amino acids. The V end was cut by 10 bases, the J end by 1 base, with 10 bases between. The CDR3 nucleotides are TGTGCCACCAGGGCCTCCCAAGAGACCCAGTACTTC. Its translation is CATRASQETQYF.

This clonotype was counted between two and nine times. This sequence joins TRBV28 and TRBJ2-4, with D uncertain. Germline values: CDR1 MDHEN, CDR2 SYDVKM. The CDR3 consists of 14 residues. Trimming cost V 3 bases and J 6 bases, with 12 bases left between them. The CDR3 here is CASSFPNDLNIQYF. The CDR3 DNA reads TGTGCCAGCAGTTTTCCCAATGACTTAAACATTCAGTACTTC.

DNA for the CDR3: TGTGCCAGCAACCCGACATGGGACATGATCGCGCAGGCGGCGGGGAATCAGCCCCAGCATTTT. This translates into CASNPTWDMIAQAAGNQPQHF. The J gene is TRBJ1-5, the V gene TRBV19; D perhaps matches TRBD1 (6 bases). V gave up 9 bases and J gave up 4 bases, with 37 bases separating them. This CDR3 has 21 amino acids. Germline V gene data show CDR1 as LNHDA and CDR2 as SQIVND (reference sequence).

Only a few counts were recorded for this clonotype. The rearrangement uses TRBV4-2 and TRBJ2-4, with no clear D. Germline CDR1 and CDR2: LGHNA and YNFKEQ. The CDR3 length is 15 residues. V lost 1 base to trimming and J lost 3 bases, with 10 bases between them. In nucleotides, the CDR3 is TGTGCCAGCAGCCAAGCGTCCTCTGACAAAAACATTCAGTACTTC. Translation gives CASSQASSDKNIQYF.

V is TRBV3-1 and J is TRBJ2-1, with 9 positions matching TRBD1. The CDR3 contains 12 residues. Trimming removed 3 bases from V and 13 bases from J; junction bases left unmatched: 4. Per the germline V gene, CDR1 is LGHDT and CDR2 is YNNKEL (reference sequence). The CDR3 bases are TGTGCCAGCAGCCAGTCGGACAGGGGACAGTTCTTC. Translation gives CASSQSDRGQFF.

On this clonotype: At one end, the junction sequence differs from germline, possibly due to a read error. The genes are TRBV13 and TRBJ2-3; D not certain. From germline, CDR1 is PRHDT and CDR2 FYEKMQ (reference sequence). The CDR3 totals 13 residues. CDR3 protein: CASSLNAADSQYF. The DNA of the CDR3 is TGTGCCAGCAGCTTGAATGCCGCAGATTCGCAGTATTTT. The variable domain in full, completed from reference TRBV13 and TRBJ2-3, reads AAGVIQSPRHLIKEKRETATLKCYPIPRHDTVYWYQQGPGQDPQFLISFYEKMQSDKGSIPDRFSAQQFSDYHSELNMSSLELGDSALYFCASSLNAADSQYFGPGTRLTVL.

This chain connects TRBV12-3 or TRBV12-4 to TRBJ2-1; 9 nucleotides match TRBD2. The CDR3 spans 14 residues. Trimming at V came to 4 bases and at J to 9 bases, leaving 7 bases not matched to a gene. The CDR3 nucleotides are TGTGCCAGCAGTTGGACACTAGCGGGTGCTGAGCAGTTCTTC. Translated: CASSWTLAGAEQFF.

The chain uses TRBV4-1 and TRBJ2-7, with TRBD2 matching over 11 bases. The length of the CDR3 is 14 residues. Germline V gives CDR1 MGHRA, CDR2 YSYEKL. Losses at the gene ends were 5 bases for V and 4 bases for J; bases not matched to a gene: 4. The CDR3 here is CASSGLAGGYEQYF. DNA of the CDR3: TGCGCCAGCAGCGGTCTAGCGGGAGGTTACGAGCAGTACTTC.

Only a few counts were recorded for this clonotype. This chain uses TRBV6-2 or TRBV6-3 with TRBJ2-1; a possible D gene is TRBD2 (6 bases). Trimming removed 5 bases from V and 7 bases from J, with 21 bases in between. The CDR3 runs to 16 residues. Looked up from germline, CDR1 is MNHEY and CDR2 is SVGEGT. The CDR3 nucleotides are TGTGCCAGCAGTACCACCCTGGGACTCCTTCCTAATGAGCAGTTCTTC. Its protein is CASSTTLGLLPNEQFF.